This passage covers 2 T cell receptor beta chains from one sample sequenced in a study of follicular helper T cells after annual influenza vaccination. The data were produced by immunoSEQ multiplex PCR, yet TCRdb's version contains in-frame clones alone and is incomplete. The table has 9,500 or so clones, about four fifths seen once. This sample's time point: 2014-2015 season, 7 days after vaccination. The source material was CXCR5- memory CD4+ T cells sorted from blood, sampled 7 days after influenza vaccination. The receptors originated from an adult who received the influenza vaccine.

This clone was picked up a small number of times. The rearrangement links TRBV28 to TRBJ1-5; 9 positions agree with TRBD1. CDR3 length equals 14 residues. V was pared by 4 bases and J by 6 bases, with 4 bases of the junction left unmatched. Germline loops: CDR1 MDHEN, CDR2 SYDVKM. Here the CDR3 DNA reads TGTGCCAGCAGTTCGACAGGGGGAGGTCAGCCCCAGCATTTT. Amino acids: CASSSTGGGQPQHF.

The chain uses TRBV5-1 and TRBJ2-1; D possibly matches TRBD1 or TRBD2 (6 bases each). CDR1 and CDR2 (germline): SGHRS, YFSETQ. V dropped 4 bases and J dropped 7 bases, with 24 bases sitting between them. This CDR3 has 17 amino acids. CDR3 DNA sequence: TGCGCCAGCAGCCAAATTGCGGGGCAGGGGCCTAGGAATGAGCAGTTCTTC. Translating gives CASSQIAGQGPRNEQFF.